This T cell receptor (beta chain) was recorded in a study of T cell responses to AZD1222 COVID-19 vaccine. Background on the study: Timing groups of about 4 and about 12 weeks for second doses were pooled.

Study outcomes and limitations: Among spike-specific TCRs, nearly half reportedly target unmutated variant regions.

For this clone: Its antigen remains unknown.

Some clones are missing from TCRdb's copy, which holds only in-frame ones; the method was immunoSEQ multiplex PCR. Among 150,000 to 200,000 clones, roughly 94% were seen once, and the ten largest hold 0.64%. V lost 0 bases and J lost 2, with 9 bases in between. The CDR3 sequence is 14 residues long. The germline V gene has CDR1 SGHRS and CDR2 YFSETQ. V gene TRBV5-1 combines with J gene TRBJ2-7; D unresolved. The sequence was obtained from an adult in good health. The input for sequencing was peripheral blood, taken on day 0 of AZD1222 vaccination. CDR3: CASSLGPGTYEQYF. In DNA form, the CDR3 reads TGCGCCAGCAGCTTGGGACCCGGAACCTACGAGCAGTACTTC.